The 2 T cell receptor beta chains reported below all come from one sample, sequenced in a study of T cell repertoires in cytomegalovirus infection. TCRdb redid the calling of the reads with MiXCR, one entry per CDR3 protein. The sample yields 200,000 to 300,000 distinct CDR3 sequences, roughly 13% seen once. The source material was PBMCs. All receptors come from a human donor in good health (CMV status not recorded). Some clones in this sample may be carry-over from other donors' samples.

This clonotype was seen more than once but under ten times. The V and J genes are TRBV7-3 and TRBJ2-1, with a weak D call TRBD2 (6 bases). Germline CDR1 is SGHTA and CDR2 is FQGTGA. The CDR3 covers 16 residues. Trimming cost V 2 bases and J 7 bases, with 18 bases left between them. The CDR3: CASSLVAEGLGNEQFF. CDR3 DNA: TGTGCCAGCAGCTTAGTAGCGGAAGGGCTGGGGAATGAGCAGTTCTTC.

The chain joins TRBV28 to TRBJ2-1; 9 nucleotides align to TRBD2. Germline V gene lookup returns CDR1 MDHEN and CDR2 SYDVKM. This CDR3 is 13 amino acids long. After removal of 7 bases from V and 5 bases from J, the junction contained 3 bases not matched to a gene. CDR3 region: CASTGGGDNEQFF. The CDR3 nucleotides are TGTGCCAGCACCGGCGGGGGGGACAATGAGCAGTTCTTC.